These 26 T cell receptor beta chains came from one sample sequenced in a study of blood T cell repertoires in COVID-19. Measured with immunoSEQ multiplex PCR; TCRdb has only the in-frame clones, and not every one. This table has approximately 270,000 clones, approximately 90% appearing once. Sequencing input: peripheral blood. The receptors stem from a man aged 18 to 29 with active or convalescent COVID-19.

The chain couples TRBV5-1 to TRBJ2-5, with D perhaps TRBD2 (6 bases). The CDR3 totals 17 residues. Trimming took off 1 base at V and 3 bases at J, with 19 bases between the two ends. CDR1 and CDR2 from the germline V gene are SGHRS and YFSETQ. The CDR3 here is CASSLSAESSVEETQYF. CDR3 nucleotides: TGCGCCAGCAGCTTGTCGGCGGAGTCTAGCGTAGAAGAGACCCAGTACTTC.

The chain has TRBV28 and TRBJ1-2; D not resolved. Germline CDR1 and CDR2: MDHEN and SYDVKM. The CDR3 loop spans 15 amino acids. V lost 1 base and J lost 4, with 13 bases in between. The CDR3 protein is CASSLSPVTSYGYTF. Here the CDR3 DNA reads TGTGCCAGCAGTTTATCCCCGGTCACGAGCTATGGCTACACCTTC.

This clone appeared a few times. The chain couples TRBV19 to TRBJ2-6, with a possible D match to TRBD2 (5 bases). The CDR3 length is 20 residues. The ends were cut back, 1 base at V and 1 base at J, with 20 bases in the middle. Germline lookup yields CDR1 LNHDA and CDR2 SQIVND (reference sequence). The CDR3 DNA reads as TGTGCCAGTAGTATAGGTAAGGGAGCGGTGATGATTTCTGGGGCCAACGTCCTGACTTTC. Its translation is CASSIGKGAVMISGANVLTF.

CDR3 in DNA: TGTGCCAGCAGCTCGAGGACAGGGGCAGCCTATGGCTACACCTTC. Its translation is CASSSRTGAAYGYTF. V and J are TRBV7-6 and TRBJ1-2; 9 bases agree with TRBD1. The CDR3 runs 15 residues. Germline CDR1 and CDR2: SGHVS and FNYEAQ. The V segment lost 4 bases and the J segment 4 bases; nucleotides outside the gene matches: 7.

The chain employs TRBV7-9 and TRBJ1-1; 10 bases agree with TRBD1. The CDR3 is 14 residues long. The V segment lost 3 bases and the J segment 7 bases; nucleotides outside the gene matches: 5. Germline CDR1 reads SEHNR; CDR2 reads FQNEAQ (reference sequence). CDR3 sequence reads: CASSLDRGIDEAFF. The CDR3 nucleotides read TGTGCCAGCAGCTTGGACAGGGGGATCGATGAAGCTTTCTTT.

The rearrangement joins TRBV20-1 to TRBJ2-5; 7 nucleotides line up with TRBD1. Germline V gene data show CDR1 as DFQATT and CDR2 as SNEGSKA (reference sequence). With V trimmed by 3 bases and J by 2 bases, 9 bases remained unmatched. The CDR3 loop spans 15 amino acids. The CDR3 DNA sequence: TGCAGTGCTAGTGGAGTGGGACAGATGCAAGAGACCCAGTACTTC. The encoded protein is CSASGVGQMQETQYF.

This rearrangement joins TRBV19 to TRBJ2-1; 9 nucleotides match TRBD2. V lost 5 bases and J lost 2; bases outside the gene matches: 7. This CDR3 has 16 residues. Germline V gene sequence: CDR1 LNHDA, CDR2 SQIVND (reference sequence). This chain's CDR3 is CASSPPSGAAYNEQFF. The DNA of the CDR3 is TGTGCCAGTAGTCCCCCTAGCGGGGCTGCCTACAATGAGCAGTTCTTC.

The chain couples TRBV30 to TRBJ2-5; TRBD1 agrees at 9 bases. The CDR3 consists of 13 residues. Germline loops: CDR1 GTSNPN, CDR2 SVGIG (reference sequence). V shed 8 bases and J 2 bases; nucleotides not matched to a gene: 6. The CDR3 spells CARRQGGQETQYF. CDR3 sequence (DNA): TGTGCCCGCCGACAGGGGGGACAAGAGACCCAGTACTTC.

The chain employs TRBV9 and TRBJ2-2, with D maybe TRBD2 (6 bases). Germline V lookup: CDR1 SGDLS, CDR2 YYNGEE. The CDR3 contains 16 residues. V lost 6 bases and J lost 1, with 16 bases in between. DNA for the CDR3: TGTGCCAGCAAGGGAGGAACCCAATTGAACACCGGGGAGCTGTTTTTT. This translates into CASKGGTQLNTGELFF.

V is TRBV19 and J is TRBJ1-1, with D possibly matching TRBD1 (6 bases). There are 13 residues in the CDR3. Germline CDR1 reads LNHDA; CDR2 reads SQIVND (reference sequence). Trimming removed 9 bases at V and 5 bases at J, with 16 bases between. The CDR3 protein is CASQAGAGTEAFF. Written as DNA, the CDR3 is TGTGCCAGCCAGGCGGGGGCTGGAACTGAAGCTTTCTTT. Complete variable domain (other parts from reference TRBV19 and TRBJ1-1): DGGITQSPKYLFRKEGQNVTLSCEQNLNHDAMYWYRQDPGQGLRLIYYSQIVNDFQKGDIAEGYSVSREKKESFPLTVTSAQKNPTAFYLCASQAGAGTEAFFGQGTRLTVV.

This rearrangement joins TRBV28 to TRBJ1-4, with D uncertain. Trimming cost V 6 bases and J 7 bases, with 18 bases left between them. CDR1 and CDR2 (germline): MDHEN, SYDVKM. This CDR3 spans 15 amino acids. DNA of the CDR3: TGTGCCAGCAGCCCCAGCGGACCACTGAGTGAAAAACTGTTTTTT. This sequence encodes CASSPSGPLSEKLFF.

This clone was picked up one time. This rearrangement joins TRBV19 to TRBJ2-7; 10 bases line up with TRBD1. V lost 5 bases to trimming and J lost 9 bases; unmatched junction nucleotides: 16. The CDR3 loop spans 16 amino acids. Germline V lookup: CDR1 LNHDA, CDR2 SQIVND (reference sequence). CDR3 amino acids: CASSAKPGTGDRGQYF. CDR3 nucleotide sequence: TGTGCCAGTAGTGCCAAACCCGGGACAGGGGATCGTGGGCAGTACTTC.

This clone was detected a few times. The chain couples TRBV28 to TRBJ1-1; D perhaps matches TRBD1 (5 bases). Germline CDR1 and CDR2: MDHEN and SYDVKM. CDR3 length: 17 residues. The V gene lost 5 bases and the J gene lost 0 bases, with 19 bases spanning the gap. CDR3 amino acids: CASSTNPGAGMNTEAFF. The CDR3 bases are TGTGCCAGCAGTACCAATCCTGGGGCTGGGATGAACACTGAAGCTTTCTTT.

The sample holds a few counts of this clone. The chain employs TRBV5-4 and TRBJ2-7; 8 bases map to TRBD1. Per germline, CDR1 SGHNT and CDR2 YYREEE (reference sequence). V was pared by 4 bases and J by 3 bases, with 9 bases of the junction left unmatched. The CDR3 is 15 amino acids. Here the CDR3 reads CASSSIKQGGYEQYF. The CDR3, as DNA: TGTGCCAGCAGCAGCATAAAACAGGGGGGCTACGAGCAGTACTTC.

This chain links TRBV4-1 with TRBJ1-1, with D unresolved. Germline-derived CDR1 and CDR2 are MGHRA and YSYEKL. V lost 2 bases and J 4 bases, leaving 8 bases between the germline ends. CDR3 size: 13 residues. The CDR3 loop reads CASSQSRPTEAFF. CDR3 nucleotide sequence: TGCGCCAGCAGCCAATCCAGGCCCACTGAAGCTTTCTTT.

The rearrangement links TRBV2 to TRBJ1-4, with a possible D match to TRBD1 (6 bases). CDR3 length: 13 residues. In germline, CDR1 is SNHLY, CDR2 FYNNEI. The V and J ends lost 4 bases and 5 bases respectively, with 8 bases between them. The CDR3 loop reads CASSGTVNEKLFF. The CDR3 DNA sequence: TGTGCCAGCAGTGGGACAGTAAATGAAAAACTGTTTTTT.

The chain couples TRBV7-2 to TRBJ1-2, with a weak D call TRBD1 (6 bases). CDR1 is SGHTA and CDR2 is FQGNSA in the germline V gene. This CDR3 comprises 13 residues. V lost 7 bases, J lost 2 bases, and 11 bases lay in between. The CDR3 protein is CASNPDRNYGYTF. Written as DNA, the CDR3 is TGTGCCAGCAATCCTGACAGGAACTATGGCTACACCTTC.

This clone was seen a single time. The V and J genes are TRBV5-8 and TRBJ2-2; 11 bases are a match to TRBD1. The germline CDR1 and CDR2 sequences are SGHTS and YDEGEE. The trim removed 4 bases at V and 3 bases at J, leaving 11 bases unmatched. The CDR3 length is 18 residues. As DNA, the CDR3 is TGTGCCAGCAGCCCAAGGGGACAGGGGGGTTTGGACACCGGGGAGCTGTTTTTT. Amino acids: CASSPRGQGGLDTGELFF.

This clone was found once. The genes are TRBV19 and TRBJ1-2, with 7 bases aligning to TRBD1. Per the germline V gene, CDR1 is LNHDA and CDR2 is SQIVND (reference sequence). J gave up 8 bases and V 4 bases, and 13 bases lay outside the gene matches. This CDR3 is 15 amino acids long. The CDR3, as DNA: TGTGCCAGTAGTACCCGCTCGACAGGGCTAGGCGGCTACACCTTC. This gives the protein CASSTRSTGLGGYTF.

The chain carries TRBV2 and TRBJ2-1; 7 positions match TRBD2. V was pared by 4 bases and J by 2 bases, with 8 bases of the junction left unmatched. Germline V gene data show CDR1 as SNHLY and CDR2 as FYNNEI. CDR3 length: 16 residues. The CDR3: CASSGLASGAYNEQFF. The CDR3, as DNA: TGTGCCAGCAGTGGCCTCGCTAGCGGAGCCTACAATGAGCAGTTCTTC.

The V and J genes are TRBV29-1 and TRBJ1-1, with D perhaps matching TRBD1 (6 bases). V gave up 4 bases and J gave up 8 bases, with 17 bases separating them. Germline CDR1 and CDR2: SQVTM and ANQGSEA. This CDR3 comprises 13 residues. This chain's CDR3 is CSVVRQDVGEAFF. The CDR3 bases are TGCAGCGTTGTTAGACAGGACGTAGGGGAAGCTTTCTTT.

In DNA, the CDR3 is TGTGCCAGCGGGAGATTAGGGACCTACGAGCAGTACTTC. Translation gives CASGRLGTYEQYF. The V gene is TRBV28, the J gene TRBJ2-7; D is possibly TRBD2 (5 bases). Germline-derived CDR1 and CDR2 are MDHEN and SYDVKM. V was pared by 8 bases and J by 2 bases, with 13 bases between. CDR3 length: 13 amino acids.

The chain is built from TRBV5-1 and TRBJ1-6; D is unclear. CDR3 length equals 16 residues. Trimming pared 2 bases from V and 0 bases from J, leaving 9 bases between. Germline loops: CDR1 SGHRS, CDR2 YFSETQ. The CDR3 DNA follows: TGCGCCAGCAGCTTAAAACGGGACTCCTATAATTCACCCCTCCACTTT. It yields the protein CASSLKRDSYNSPLHF.

This clone was observed once. This chain connects TRBV4-3 to TRBJ2-1, with 9 bases aligning to TRBD2. Germline loops: CDR1 LGHNA, CDR2 YSLEER. The junction had 11 bases not matched to a gene; V was cut back by 0 bases and J by 8 bases. This CDR3 contains 17 residues. This CDR3 reads CASSQDPAGGLIDEQFF. CDR3 coding DNA: TGCGCCAGCAGCCAAGATCCGGCGGGAGGGCTAATAGATGAGCAGTTCTTC.

The V gene is TRBV11-1, the J gene TRBJ2-3; 8 bases are shared with TRBD2. Unmatched junction bases numbered 5, after V lost 5 bases and J lost 1 base. The CDR3 covers 15 residues. From germline, CDR1 is SGHAT and CDR2 FQDESV (reference sequence). The CDR3 sequence is CASSEGSGGTDTQYF. The CDR3 coding sequence is TGTGCCAGCAGCGAGGGTAGCGGGGGCACAGATACGCAGTATTTT.

V is TRBV18 and J is TRBJ2-6, with 8 bases identical to TRBD1. V gave up 5 bases and J gave up 1 base; unmatched junction bases: 10. The CDR3 covers 18 residues. The V gene's germline CDR1 is KGHSH and CDR2 LQKENI. This chain's CDR3 is CASSSKTGVLSGANVLTF. Here the CDR3 DNA reads TGTGCCAGCTCATCAAAGACAGGGGTGCTATCTGGGGCCAACGTCCTGACTTTC. The full variable domain, with the rest looked up from reference TRBV18 and TRBJ2-6, is NAGVMQNPRHLVRRRGQEARLRCSPMKGHSHVYWYRQLPEEGLKFMVYLQKENIIDESGMPKERFSAEFPKEGPSILRIQQVVRGDSAAYFCASSSKTGVLSGANVLTFGAGSRLTVL.